Listed here is a single T cell receptor (beta chain). As yet, its antigen is unknown. One heparinised draw of blood, averaging about 116 mL, came from each donor. V lost 0 bases, J lost 4 bases, and 3 bases stayed unmatched. Germline V gene lookup returns CDR1 SGDLS and CDR2 YYNGEE. The length of the CDR3 is 16 residues. This entry belongs to a study of beta chain features in type 1 diabetes. The authors reverse transcribed all of the isolated RNA, so sequencing captured expressed TCRB transcripts. The assay was immunoSEQ multiplex PCR, and TCRdb's table has in-frame clones only and misses some. The sample has about 300,000 clones, around an eighth seen once. Study findings and constraints: Shorter TCRB CDR3s, moderately but significantly so, marked every one of the four CD4+ subsets in Type 1 diabetes patients. Shorter templates might be favored by PCR, and equally so in patients and in controls.

Sequencing was carried out using naive CD4+ T cells from blood. The TCR was taken from a woman aged 18-29 years with type 1 diabetes. The V call is TRBV9, the J call TRBJ2-2, with 10 bases aligning to TRBD1. The CDR3 region has the DNA TGTGCCAGCAGCGTAGCCGGGACAGGGGTCACCGGGGAGCTGTTTTTT. Amino acids: CASSVAGTGVTGELFF.